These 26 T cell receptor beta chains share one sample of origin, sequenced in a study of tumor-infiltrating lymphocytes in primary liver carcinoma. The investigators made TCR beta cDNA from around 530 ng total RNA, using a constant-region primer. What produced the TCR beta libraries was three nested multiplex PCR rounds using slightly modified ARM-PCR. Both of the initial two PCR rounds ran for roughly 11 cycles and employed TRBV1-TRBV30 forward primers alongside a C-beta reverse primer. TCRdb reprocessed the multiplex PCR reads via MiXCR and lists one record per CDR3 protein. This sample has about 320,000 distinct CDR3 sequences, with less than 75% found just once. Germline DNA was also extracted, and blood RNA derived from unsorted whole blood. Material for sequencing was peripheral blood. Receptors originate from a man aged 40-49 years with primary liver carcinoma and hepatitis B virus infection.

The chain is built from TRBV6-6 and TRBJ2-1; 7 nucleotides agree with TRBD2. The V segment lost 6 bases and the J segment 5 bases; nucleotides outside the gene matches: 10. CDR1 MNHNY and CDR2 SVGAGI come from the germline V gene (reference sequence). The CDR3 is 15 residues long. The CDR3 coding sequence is TGTGCCAGCAGGAAAGGACTAGTGGAGAACAATGAGCAGTTCTTC. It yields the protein CASRKGLVENNEQFF.

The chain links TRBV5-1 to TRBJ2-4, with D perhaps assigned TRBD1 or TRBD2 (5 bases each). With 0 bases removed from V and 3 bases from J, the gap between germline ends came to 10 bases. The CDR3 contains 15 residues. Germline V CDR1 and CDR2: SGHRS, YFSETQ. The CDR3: CASSLDRDGKNIQYF. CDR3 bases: TGCGCCAGCAGCTTGGACCGGGACGGCAAAAACATTCAGTACTTC.

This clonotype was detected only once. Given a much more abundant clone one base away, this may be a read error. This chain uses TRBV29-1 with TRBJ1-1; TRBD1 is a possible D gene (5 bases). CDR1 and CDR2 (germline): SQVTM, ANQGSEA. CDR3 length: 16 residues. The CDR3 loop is CSLEDPAGSMNTEAFF. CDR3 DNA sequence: TGCAGCCTTGAAGATCCGGCAGGGAGCATGAACACTGAAGCTTTCTTT.

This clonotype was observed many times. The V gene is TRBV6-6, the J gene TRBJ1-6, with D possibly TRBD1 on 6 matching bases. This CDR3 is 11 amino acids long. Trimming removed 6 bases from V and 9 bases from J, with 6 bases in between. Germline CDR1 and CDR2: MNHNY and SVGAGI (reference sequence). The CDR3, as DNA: TGTGCCAGCAGACAGGGTTCACCCCTCCACTTT. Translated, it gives CASRQGSPLHF.

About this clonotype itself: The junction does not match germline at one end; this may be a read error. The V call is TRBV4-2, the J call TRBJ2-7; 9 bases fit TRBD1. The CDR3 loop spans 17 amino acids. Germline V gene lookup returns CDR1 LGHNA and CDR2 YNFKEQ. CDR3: CASSQSVDPGQGYDQYF. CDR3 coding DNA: TGTGCCAGCAGCCAGAGTGTAGACCCGGGACAGGGCTACGACCAGTACTTC.

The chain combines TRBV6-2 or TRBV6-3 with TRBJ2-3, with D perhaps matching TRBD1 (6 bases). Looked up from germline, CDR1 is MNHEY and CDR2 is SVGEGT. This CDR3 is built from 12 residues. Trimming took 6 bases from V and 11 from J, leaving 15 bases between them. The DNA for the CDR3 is TGTGCCAGCAGCAACCGGGACATGAGGCAGTATTTT. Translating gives CASSNRDMRQYF.

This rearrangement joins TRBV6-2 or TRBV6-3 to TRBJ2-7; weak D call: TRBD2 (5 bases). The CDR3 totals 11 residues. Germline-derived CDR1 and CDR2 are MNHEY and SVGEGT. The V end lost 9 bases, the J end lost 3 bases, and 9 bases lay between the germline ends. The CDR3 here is CARLAGYEQYF. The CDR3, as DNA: TGTGCCAGGTTGGCGGGCTACGAGCAGTACTTC.

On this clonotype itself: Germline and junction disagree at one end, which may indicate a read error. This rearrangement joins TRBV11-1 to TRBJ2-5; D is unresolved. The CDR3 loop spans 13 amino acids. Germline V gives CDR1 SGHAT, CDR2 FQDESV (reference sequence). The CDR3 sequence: CASSRVPAETQHF. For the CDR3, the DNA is TGTGCCAGCAGTCGGGTCCCGGCGGAGACCCAGCACTTC. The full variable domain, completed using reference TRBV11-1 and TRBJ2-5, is EAEVAQSPRYKITEKSQAVAFWCDPISGHATLYWYRQILGQGPELLVQFQDESVVDDSQLPKDRFSAERLKGVDSTLKIQPAELGDSAMYLCASSRVPAETQHFGPGTRLLVL.

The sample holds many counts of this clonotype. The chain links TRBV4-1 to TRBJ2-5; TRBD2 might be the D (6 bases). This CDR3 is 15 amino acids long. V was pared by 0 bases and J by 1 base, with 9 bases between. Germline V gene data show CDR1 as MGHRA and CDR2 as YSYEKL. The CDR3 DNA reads TGCGCCAGCAGCCAAGATGGGACTTCCCAAGAGACCCAGTACTTC. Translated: CASSQDGTSQETQYF.

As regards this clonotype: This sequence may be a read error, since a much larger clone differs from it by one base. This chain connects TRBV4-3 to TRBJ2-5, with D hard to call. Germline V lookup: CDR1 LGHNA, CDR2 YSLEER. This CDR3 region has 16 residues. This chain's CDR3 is CASNQDLGRSRETQYF. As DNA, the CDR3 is TGCGCCAGCAACCAAGATCTAGGCCGGTCTCGAGAGACCCAGTACTTC.

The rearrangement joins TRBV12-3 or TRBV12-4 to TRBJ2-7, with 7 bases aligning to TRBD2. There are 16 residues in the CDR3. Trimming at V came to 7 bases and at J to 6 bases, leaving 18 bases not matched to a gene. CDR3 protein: CASTPPVTSLEVEQYV. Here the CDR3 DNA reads TGTGCCAGCACCCCCCCTGTGACTAGCTTGGAGGTCGAGCAGTACGTC.

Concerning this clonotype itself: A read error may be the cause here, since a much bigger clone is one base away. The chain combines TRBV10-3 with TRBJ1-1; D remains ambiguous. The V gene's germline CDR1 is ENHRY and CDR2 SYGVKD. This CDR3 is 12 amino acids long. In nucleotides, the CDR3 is TGTGCCATCAGTCTACAAAACACTGAAGTTTTCTTT. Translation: CAISLQNTEVFF.

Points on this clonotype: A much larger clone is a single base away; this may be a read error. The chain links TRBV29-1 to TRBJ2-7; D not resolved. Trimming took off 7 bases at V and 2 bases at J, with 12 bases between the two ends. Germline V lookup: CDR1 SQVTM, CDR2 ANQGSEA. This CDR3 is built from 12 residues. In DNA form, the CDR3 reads TGCAGCGATCAGGACCTCCCCTACGAGCAGTACTTC. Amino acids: CSDQDLPYEQYF.

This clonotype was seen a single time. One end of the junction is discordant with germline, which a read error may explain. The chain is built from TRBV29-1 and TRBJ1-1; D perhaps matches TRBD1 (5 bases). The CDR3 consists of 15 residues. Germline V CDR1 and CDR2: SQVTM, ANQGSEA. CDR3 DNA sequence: TGCAGCGTTGCAGTGGGCTGGGGGGTGAACACTGAAGCTTCCTTT. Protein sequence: CSVAVGWGVNTEASF.

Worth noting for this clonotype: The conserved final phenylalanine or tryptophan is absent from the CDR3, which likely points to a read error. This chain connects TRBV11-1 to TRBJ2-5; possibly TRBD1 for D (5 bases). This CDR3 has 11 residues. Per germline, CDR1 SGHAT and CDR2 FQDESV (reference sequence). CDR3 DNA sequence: TGTGGCAGCAGCCCAGGGGAGACCCAGTACCTC. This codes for CGSSPGETQYL.

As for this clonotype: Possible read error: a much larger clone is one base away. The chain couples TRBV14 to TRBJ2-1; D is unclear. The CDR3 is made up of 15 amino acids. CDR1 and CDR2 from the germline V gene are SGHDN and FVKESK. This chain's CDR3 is CANSQGVSSWNEQFF. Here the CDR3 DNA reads TGTGCCAACAGCCAAGGAGTCTCTTCTTGGAATGAGCAGTTCTTC.

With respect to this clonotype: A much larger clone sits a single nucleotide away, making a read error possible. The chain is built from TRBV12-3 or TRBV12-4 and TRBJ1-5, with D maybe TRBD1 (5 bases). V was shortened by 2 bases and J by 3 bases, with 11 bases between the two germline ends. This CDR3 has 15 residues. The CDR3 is CASSLLRDPNQPQHF. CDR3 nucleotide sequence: TGTGCCAGCAGTTTATTGAGGGACCCCAATCAGCCCCAGCATTTT.

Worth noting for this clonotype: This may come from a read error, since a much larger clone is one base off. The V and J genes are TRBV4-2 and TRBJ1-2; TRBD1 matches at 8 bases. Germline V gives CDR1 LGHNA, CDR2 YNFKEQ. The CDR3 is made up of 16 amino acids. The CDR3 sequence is CANSQVGQGADYGYTF. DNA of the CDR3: TGTGCCAACAGCCAAGTCGGGCAGGGGGCGGACTATGGCTACACCTTC.

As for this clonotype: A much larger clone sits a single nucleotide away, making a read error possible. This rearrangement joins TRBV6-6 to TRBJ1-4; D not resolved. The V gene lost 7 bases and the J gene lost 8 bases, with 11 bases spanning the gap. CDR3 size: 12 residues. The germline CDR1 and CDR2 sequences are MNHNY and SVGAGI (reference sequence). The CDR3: CASILGKEKLFF. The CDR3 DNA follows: TGTGCCAGCATCCTGGGGAAAGAAAAACTGTTTTTT.

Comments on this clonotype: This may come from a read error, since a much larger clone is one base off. The chain's CDR3 is CASSYLSYGCTF. CDR3 sequence (DNA): TGTGCCAGCAGTTACCTCAGCTATGGCTGCACCTTC. The V call is TRBV6-6, the J call TRBJ1-2; D call uncertain. Germline V gene data show CDR1 as MNHNY and CDR2 as SVGAGI (reference sequence). This CDR3 region has 12 residues.

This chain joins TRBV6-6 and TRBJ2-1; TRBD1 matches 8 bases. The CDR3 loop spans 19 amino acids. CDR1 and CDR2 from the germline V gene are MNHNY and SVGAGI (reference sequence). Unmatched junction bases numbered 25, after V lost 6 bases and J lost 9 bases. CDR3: CASSLRTGSSVSGKSEQFF. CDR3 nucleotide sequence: TGTGCCAGCAGCCTTAGGACAGGGTCGAGCGTGAGTGGTAAGAGTGAGCAGTTCTTC.

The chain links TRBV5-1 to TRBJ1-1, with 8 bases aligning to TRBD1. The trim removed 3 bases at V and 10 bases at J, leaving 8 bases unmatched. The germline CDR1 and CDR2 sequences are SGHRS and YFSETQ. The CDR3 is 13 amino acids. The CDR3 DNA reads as TGCGCCAGCAGCTACGGACAGGGCTCGTTAGCTTTCTTT. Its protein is CASSYGQGSLAFF.

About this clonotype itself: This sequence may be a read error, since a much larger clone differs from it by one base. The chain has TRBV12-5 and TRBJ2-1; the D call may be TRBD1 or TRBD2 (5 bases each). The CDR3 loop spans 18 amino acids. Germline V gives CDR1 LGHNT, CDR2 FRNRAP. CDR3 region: CGSGLVRDGRPSYNEQFF. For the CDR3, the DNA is TGTGGTAGTGGTTTGGTACGGGACGGAAGGCCCTCCTACAATGAGCAGTTCTTC.

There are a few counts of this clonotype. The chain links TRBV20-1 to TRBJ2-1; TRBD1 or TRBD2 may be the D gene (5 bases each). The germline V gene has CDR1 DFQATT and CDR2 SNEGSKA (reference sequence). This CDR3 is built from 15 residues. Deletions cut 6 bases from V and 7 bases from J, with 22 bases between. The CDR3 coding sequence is TGCAGTGCCCTAAATTGGCAGGGAGTTGGAAATGAGCAGTTCTTC. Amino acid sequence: CSALNWQGVGNEQFF.

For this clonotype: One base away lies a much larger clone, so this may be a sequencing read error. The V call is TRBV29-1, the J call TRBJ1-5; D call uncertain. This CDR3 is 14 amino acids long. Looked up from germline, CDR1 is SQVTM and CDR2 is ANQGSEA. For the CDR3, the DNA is TGCAGCGAGAAAAACAGAGATAGCATTCAGCCCCAGCATTTT. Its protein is CSEKNRDSIQPQHF.

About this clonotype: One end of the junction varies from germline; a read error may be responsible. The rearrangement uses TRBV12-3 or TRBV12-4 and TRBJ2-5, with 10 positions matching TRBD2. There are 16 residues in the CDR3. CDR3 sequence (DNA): TGTGCCAGCACCCTTTCGGGACTAGCGACACGAGAGGCCCAGTACTTC. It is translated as CASTLSGLATREAQYF.